Detailed here is one T cell receptor (beta chain). What it binds is not known. TCRdb keeps only in-frame clones here, not all; method: immunoSEQ multiplex PCR. This sample has some 90,000 clones; 80% to 85% occur once, and the top ten carry 0.83%. The CDR3 has 13 residues. V lost 1 base to trimming and J lost 0 bases, with 5 bases between them. The V gene's germline CDR1 is SGHRS and CDR2 YFSETQ. These data belong to a study of graft-versus-host responses after intestinal transplantation. Whole-study findings and limits: The authors found GvH clones in recipient marrow, some appearing first in ileum or blood. Association was observed between peak circulating GvH clone levels and early post-transplant HvG declines.

The sample was unstimulated CD4+ T cells sorted from spleen or lymph node cells, taken before intestinal transplant. This chain uses TRBV5-1 with TRBJ2-7; D uncertain. This clonotype originated in a human donor who received an intestinal transplant. Written as DNA, the CDR3 is TGCGCCAGCAGCTTGCTGAGCTCCTACGAGCAGTACTTC. Its translation is CASSLLSSYEQYF.